Listed here is a single T cell receptor (beta chain). Sequenced by immunoSEQ multiplex PCR; TCRdb stores in-frame clones only, minus some. The table has around 700,000 clones, 75% to 90% seen once; the top ten hold roughly 0.25%. CDR3 size: 14 residues. Germline values: CDR1 SGHAT, CDR2 FQDESV (reference sequence). The V segment lost 3 bases and the J segment 4 bases; nucleotides outside the gene matches: 3. This record belongs to a study of blood T cell repertoires in COVID-19. The rearrangement joins TRBV11-1 to TRBJ2-7; 10 bases map to TRBD1. This receptor was identified in a woman younger than 30 with acute or convalescent COVID-19. Sequences were obtained from peripheral blood. In DNA, the CDR3 is TGTGCCAGCAGCTTCGACAGGGGGCCTTACGAGCAGTACTTC. It is translated as CASSFDRGPYEQYF.